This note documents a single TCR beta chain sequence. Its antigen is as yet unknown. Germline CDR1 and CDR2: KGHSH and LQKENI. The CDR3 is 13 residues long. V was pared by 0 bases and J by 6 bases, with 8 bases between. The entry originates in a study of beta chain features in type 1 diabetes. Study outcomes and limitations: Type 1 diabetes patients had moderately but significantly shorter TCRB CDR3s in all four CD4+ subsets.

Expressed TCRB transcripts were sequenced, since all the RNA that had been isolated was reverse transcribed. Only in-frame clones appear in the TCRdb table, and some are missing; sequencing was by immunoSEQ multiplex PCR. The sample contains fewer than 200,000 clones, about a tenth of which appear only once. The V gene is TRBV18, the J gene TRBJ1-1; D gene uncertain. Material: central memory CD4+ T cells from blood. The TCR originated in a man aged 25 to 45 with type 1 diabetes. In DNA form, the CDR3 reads TGTGCCAGCTCACCACCCGGTGTACCTGAAGCTTTCTTT. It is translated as CASSPPGVPEAFF.